These 7 T cell receptor beta chains were all obtained from the same sample, sequenced in a study of T cell repertoires in ileal Crohn's disease. Some clones are missing from TCRdb's copy, which holds only in-frame ones; the method was immunoSEQ multiplex PCR. The sample has tens of thousands of clones, about 81% seen once. Sequenced sample: ileal tissue. All receptors come from an adult with Crohn's disease.

J is TRBJ2-4 and V is TRBV6-1; a weak D match, TRBD2 (6 bases). V lost 4 bases to trimming and J lost 1 base, with 17 bases between them. The CDR3 runs 17 residues. CDR1 and CDR2 (germline): MNHNS, SASEGT. The CDR3 DNA reads as TGTGCCAGCAGTGTAGGGGATGGGGCGGGGGCCAAAAACATTCAGTACTTC. Protein: CASSVGDGAGAKNIQYF.

The chain links TRBV10-3 to TRBJ2-7, with TRBD2 as a possible D gene (6 bases). The V end lost 7 bases, the J end lost 0 bases, and 16 bases lay between the germline ends. The V gene's germline CDR1 is ENHRY and CDR2 SYGVKD. The CDR3 is made up of 15 amino acids. CDR3 protein: CAIMGGSENSYEQYF. For the CDR3, the DNA is TGTGCCATCATGGGAGGATCTGAAAACTCCTACGAGCAGTACTTC.

V and J are TRBV4-3 and TRBJ2-3, with 8 positions matching TRBD2. Germline V lookup: CDR1 LGHNA, CDR2 YSLEER. The CDR3 contains 17 residues. V shed 0 bases and J 4 bases; nucleotides not matched to a gene: 9. The CDR3 sequence: CASSQELGGGPADTQYF. The CDR3, as DNA: TGCGCCAGCAGCCAAGAATTGGGCGGGGGGCCAGCAGATACGCAGTATTTT.

The gene calls are TRBV6-5 and TRBJ1-1; 8 nucleotides agree with TRBD1. The germline gives CDR1 MNHEY, CDR2 SVGAGI. CDR3 length: 14 amino acids. V lost 7 bases and J lost 0; bases outside the gene matches: 4. CDR3 protein: CASKGQALNTEAFF. In nucleotides, the CDR3 is TGTGCCAGCAAGGGACAGGCCTTGAACACTGAAGCTTTCTTT.

The chain joins TRBV6-1 to TRBJ1-1; D remains ambiguous. The germline V gene encodes CDR1 MNHNS and CDR2 SASEGT. This CDR3 comprises 13 residues. V shed 4 bases and J shed 1 base, with 7 bases lying between them. The CDR3 region has the DNA TGTGCCAGCAGTGGGGCAGGGAACACTGAAGCTTTCTTT. Translation: CASSGAGNTEAFF.

The chain carries TRBV7-9 and TRBJ1-1; D might be TRBD1 (5 bases). The CDR3 runs 15 residues. Trimming pared 1 base from V and 5 bases from J, leaving 14 bases between. Per germline, CDR1 SEHNR and CDR2 FQNEAQ (reference sequence). The CDR3 DNA reads TGTGCCAGCAGCTTAGGCTTGGGGGGTGGTACTGAAGCTTTCTTT. As protein: CASSLGLGGGTEAFF.

The V and J genes are TRBV6-5 and TRBJ2-2, with 9 bases lining up with TRBD1. Germline V gene lookup returns CDR1 MNHEY and CDR2 SVGAGI. The length of the CDR3 is 14 residues. The J segment lost 6 bases and the V segment lost 5 bases, leaving 4 bases of the junction unmatched. DNA for the CDR3: TGTGCCAGCAGTCGGACAGGGGCGTCCGGGGAGCTGTTTTTT. It is translated as CASSRTGASGELFF.